This TCR beta chain was sequenced for a study of T cells in localized non-small cell lung cancer (dated by TCRdb to about 2020). About the study as a whole: The study analyzed T cell repertoires of over 200 early-stage NSCLC patients, comparing tumors and uninvolved tumor-adjacent lungs. Of the NSCLC patients, fewer than 150 were male and 107 were female, and the mean age was roughly 61 years. The cohort consisted of approximately 240 treatment-naive NSCLC patients whose localized lung tumors had been resected. Findings and caveats that apply to the study as a whole: Longer overall survival was associated with higher blood T cell density, whereas shorter survival was associated with higher adjacent-lung clonality. Uninvolved tumor-adjacent lung showed the highest T cell clonality, higher than tumor, which suggests more focused antigenic responses in the uninvolved tumor-adjacent lung. Because multi-region tumor sequencing was not done, intratumor heterogeneity could not be ruled out. Of the top 100 tumor clones, a median of 57 were detected in paired uninvolved adjacent lung; about 28 were also among that lung's top 100. Because of the exploratory design, TCR variables were selected using unadjusted p-values without false-discovery rate correction.

This clone appeared a single time. The antigen it binds to is not known. No base qualities exist here, and no much larger clone lies one base off it. V has 5 bases trimmed and J has 0 bases trimmed; junction bases matching no gene number 7. The CDR3 numbers 16 residues from cysteine through phenylalanine. Only CDR3 DNA is held: 48 bases, read in frame from base 1. CDR1 and CDR2 are read off the germline V gene (reference sequence) as MNHEY and SMNVEV. The immunoSEQ Assay was used to sequence TCR beta CDR3 regions from DNA. Per the original workflow: To compute T cell density, TCR beta template counts were normalized to usable DNA, which was estimated by amplifying housekeeping genes. Richness was estimated using the preseqR package, with extrapolation to 400,000 templates for PBMC samples and to 120,000 templates for tissue samples. Clonality was defined as one minus Pielou's evenness. Tissue-enriched TCRs were identified by differential abundance testing using productive amino-acid clonotypes, minimum total count 5 and alpha 0.1. The Jaccard Index and the Morisita Overlap Index were used to measure how much the repertoires overlapped between compartments. GLIPH grouped TCR beta CDR3s together with public tetramer-defined viral CDR3s, and a viral motif had to include at least three viral sequences and show V-gene enrichment. In its TCRdb copy, this immuneACCESS table keeps in-frame sequences only and misses some clones. Where compared with another copy, unresolved V genes explain less than half of these, and the others have no known cause. That table is the source of V, J and clone size, and D and trimming were worked out from the DNA. A total of 20,000 to 30,000 clones appear in this sample, roughly 90% of them only once. Approximately 16% of the sample is taken by the ten largest.

At diagnosis, tumor, uninvolved tumor-adjacent lung and peripheral blood were collected and then preserved as a mix of FFPE and fresh-frozen material. For TCR repertoire profiling, blood samples were analyzed in the form of peripheral blood mononuclear cells. The chain uses TRBV27 and TRBJ2-1; TRBD1 lines up with 7 middle nucleotides. This TCR came from a man aged 40 to 70 with stage III squamous cell lung carcinoma. Here the sequenced sample was peripheral blood, taken before any cancer treatment. This receptor carries the CDR3 CASSLYRGFSYNEQFF. The base sequence is TGTGCCAGCAGTCTGTACAGGGGATTCTCCTACAATGAGCAGTTCTTC.